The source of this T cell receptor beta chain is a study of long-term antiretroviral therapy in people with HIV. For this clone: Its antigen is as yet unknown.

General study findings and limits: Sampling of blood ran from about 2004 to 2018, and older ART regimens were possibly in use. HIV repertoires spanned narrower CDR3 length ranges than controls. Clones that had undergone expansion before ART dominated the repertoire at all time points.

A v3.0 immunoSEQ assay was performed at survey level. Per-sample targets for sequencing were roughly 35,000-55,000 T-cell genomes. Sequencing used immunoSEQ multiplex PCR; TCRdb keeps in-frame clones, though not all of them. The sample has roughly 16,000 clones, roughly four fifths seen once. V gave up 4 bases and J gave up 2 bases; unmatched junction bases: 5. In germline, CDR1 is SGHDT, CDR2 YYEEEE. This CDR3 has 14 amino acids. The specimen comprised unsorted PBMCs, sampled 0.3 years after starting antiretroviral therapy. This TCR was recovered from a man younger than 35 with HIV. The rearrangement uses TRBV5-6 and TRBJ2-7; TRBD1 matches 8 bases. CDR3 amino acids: CASSPPGQAYEQYF. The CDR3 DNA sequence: TGTGCCAGCAGCCCCCCGGGACAGGCCTACGAGCAGTACTTC. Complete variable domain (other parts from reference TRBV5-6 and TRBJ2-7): DAGVTQSPTHLIKTRGQQVTLRCSPKSGHDTVSWYQQALGQGPQFIFQYYEEEERQRGNFPDRFSGHQFPNYSSELNVNALLLGDSALYLCASSPPGQAYEQYFGPGTRLTVT.